The present T cell receptor (beta chain) was sequenced within a study of CD8 T cells in ankylosing spondylitis. Making the TCR beta libraries involved quantitative 5'-RACE with molecular barcodes. TCRdb used MiXCR to reprocess the 5' RACE reads, holding one entry per CDR3 protein. The sample lists approximately 300,000 distinct CDR3 sequences; 20% were seen once. As concerns this clonotype: Its matching antigen is unknown.

This CDR3 contains 15 residues. Trimming stripped 1 base from V and 0 bases from J, with 12 bases between. Germline V gives CDR1 SQVTM, CDR2 ANQGSEA. Study conclusions and caveats: From matched ankylosing spondylitis synovial fluid, disease-linked clones were reportedly recovered at significantly enriched levels. A motif of roughly eight highly homologous TCR beta variants was seen as apparently characteristic of ankylosing spondylitis blood.

The chain couples TRBV29-1 to TRBJ2-5, with D uncertain. Sequencing was carried out using blood, either unsorted or a sorted T cell fraction (not recorded which). The receptor's source is a male donor with ankylosing spondylitis or in good health (not recorded which). CDR3 sequence: CSVEGWHTYQETQYF. Here the CDR3 DNA reads TGCAGCGTTGAAGGGTGGCACACGTACCAAGAGACCCAGTACTTC.